This T cell receptor (beta chain) was captured by sequencing in a study of blood T cell repertoires in COVID-19. Study context: The origin of the acute and convalescent COVID-19 samples was the United States, Italy and Spain. PBMCs, B-cell-depleted T cells, or T cells provided the cDNA or gDNA that made up the material.

The CDR3 sequence is 15 residues long. Germline CDR1 and CDR2: SEHNR and FQNEAQ (reference sequence). The junction had 10 bases not matched to a gene; V was cut back by 5 bases and J by 6 bases. Per the original data handling: Researchers report that nucleated cell counts were estimated from reference gene primer amplification. This table comes from immunoSEQ multiplex PCR, and its TCRdb copy is limited to in-frame clones, with some not included. That table is the source of V, J and clone size, and D and trimming were worked out from the DNA. This table has around 220,000 clones, about 90% appearing once.

The receptor's source is a man in his forties or fifties with active or convalescent COVID-19. The chain carries TRBV7-9 and TRBJ2-7, with 10 positions matching TRBD1. Sequenced: peripheral blood. CDR3 sequence (DNA): TGTGCCAGCAGCCCGCCCGGGACAGGGGTAGTCGAGCAGTACTTC. Protein: CASSPPGTGVVEQYF. The variable domain in full, with the rest retrieved from reference TRBV7-9 and TRBJ2-7, is DTGVSQNPRHKITKRGQNVTFRCDPISEHNRLYWYRQTLGQGPEFLTYFQNEAQLEKSRLLSDRFSAERPKGSFSTLEIQRTEQGDSAMYLCASSPPGTGVVEQYFGPGTRLTVT.